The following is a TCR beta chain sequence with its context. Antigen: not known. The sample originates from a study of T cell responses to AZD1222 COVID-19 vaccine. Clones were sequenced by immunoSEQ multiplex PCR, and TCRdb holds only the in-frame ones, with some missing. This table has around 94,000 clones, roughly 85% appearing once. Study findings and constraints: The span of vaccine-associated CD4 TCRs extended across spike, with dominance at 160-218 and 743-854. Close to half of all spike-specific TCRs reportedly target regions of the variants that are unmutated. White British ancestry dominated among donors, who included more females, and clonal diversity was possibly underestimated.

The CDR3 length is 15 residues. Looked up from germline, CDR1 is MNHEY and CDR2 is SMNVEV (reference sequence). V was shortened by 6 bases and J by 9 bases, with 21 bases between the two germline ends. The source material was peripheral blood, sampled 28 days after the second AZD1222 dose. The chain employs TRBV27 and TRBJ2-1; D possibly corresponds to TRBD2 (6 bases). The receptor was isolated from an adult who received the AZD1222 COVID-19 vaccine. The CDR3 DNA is TGTGCCAGCAGCTTCCGGGGGAGTGGGTCCCCTGAGCAGTTCTTC. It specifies CASSFRGSGSPEQFF.